The 20 T cell receptor beta chains listed next were all sequenced from one sample in a study of T cell responses to AZD1222 COVID-19 vaccine. Clones were sequenced by immunoSEQ multiplex PCR, and TCRdb holds only the in-frame ones, with some missing. Among over 60,000 clones listed, about four fifths were seen once. The material was peripheral blood, obtained 28 days after the second AZD1222 dose. The receptors here all came from an adult who received the AZD1222 COVID-19 vaccine.

The CDR3 is CAIKGLANTGELFF. In nucleotides, the CDR3 is TGTGCCATCAAAGGACTAGCAAACACCGGGGAGCTGTTTTTT. V is TRBV6-5 and J is TRBJ2-2, with 8 bases lining up with TRBD2. V lost 10 bases to trimming and J lost 2 bases; unmatched junction nucleotides: 6. CDR1 and CDR2 (germline): MNHEY, SVGAGI. This CDR3 has 14 amino acids.

V gene TRBV19 combines with J gene TRBJ1-3, with a weak D call TRBD1 (5 bases). Trimming took off 5 bases at V and 0 bases at J, with 11 bases between the two ends. Germline assignment: CDR1 LNHDA and CDR2 SQIVND (reference sequence). The CDR3 has 15 amino acids. This chain's CDR3 is CASSLLQGSGNTIYF. As DNA, the CDR3 is TGTGCCAGTAGTTTGCTTCAGGGCTCTGGAAACACCATATATTTT.

CDR3 amino acids: CASREGVFNSPLHF. The CDR3 DNA reads TGTGCCAGCAGAGAGGGGGTTTTTAATTCACCCCTCCACTTT. This chain uses TRBV6-5 with TRBJ1-6; D is perhaps TRBD1 (6 bases). The ends were cut back, 6 bases at V and 6 bases at J, with 12 bases in the middle. This CDR3 comprises 14 residues. CDR1 and CDR2 from the germline V gene are MNHEY and SVGAGI.

This chain uses TRBV5-4 with TRBJ1-1, with TRBD1 as a possible D gene (5 bases). V dropped 1 base and J dropped 1 base, with 11 bases sitting between them. There are 15 residues in the CDR3. CDR1 and CDR2 (germline): SGHNT, YYREEE (reference sequence). CDR3 loop: CASSLQGRKNTEAFF. The CDR3 bases are TGTGCCAGCAGCTTGCAGGGAAGGAAGAACACTGAAGCTTTCTTT.

This chain uses TRBV10-3 with TRBJ1-5; tentative D call: TRBD1 (5 bases). This CDR3 is built from 15 residues. Germline CDR1 reads ENHRY; CDR2 reads SYGVKD. V gave up 6 bases and J gave up 1 base, with 13 bases separating them. The CDR3, as DNA: TGTGCCATCAGAGCGGGACTCGAGAGCAATCAGCCCCAGCATTTT. Translation: CAIRAGLESNQPQHF.

This clone occurred once. This chain joins TRBV5-4 and TRBJ1-5; TRBD1 is a possible D gene (5 bases). The germline CDR1 and CDR2 sequences are SGHNT and YYREEE (reference sequence). CDR3 length: 15 amino acids. V gave up 3 bases and J gave up 0 bases, with 10 bases separating them. CDR3 in amino acids: CASSWDGNSNQPQHF. Here the CDR3 DNA reads TGTGCCAGCAGCTGGGACGGGAATAGCAATCAGCCCCAGCATTTT. The whole variable domain, remainder taken from reference TRBV5-4 and TRBJ1-5, is ETGVTQSPTHLIKTRGQQVTLRCSSQSGHNTVSWYQQALGQGPQFIFQYYREEENGRGNFPPRFSGLQFPNYSSELNVNALELDDSALYLCASSWDGNSNQPQHFGDGTRLSIL.

The rearrangement joins TRBV7-9 to TRBJ1-1; tentatively, D is TRBD1 (6 bases). The CDR3 length is 15 residues. Trimming removed 5 bases from V and 1 base from J, with 14 bases in between. CDR1 SEHNR and CDR2 FQNEAQ come from the germline V gene (reference sequence). DNA for the CDR3: TGTGCCAGCAGCCGACAGGTAACTCGGAACACTGAAGCTTTCTTT. Translated: CASSRQVTRNTEAFF.

V is TRBV2 and J is TRBJ2-4; 8 nucleotides align to TRBD1. The germline gives CDR1 SNHLY, CDR2 FYNNEI. After removal of 5 bases from V and 5 bases from J, the junction contained 5 bases not matched to a gene. The CDR3 runs to 14 residues. The CDR3 spells CASSLGQGQNIQYF. CDR3 DNA sequence: TGTGCCAGCAGTTTAGGACAGGGCCAAAACATTCAGTACTTC.

CDR3 region: CASSFIVGSDEQFF. The CDR3 DNA is TGTGCCAGCAGCTTTATCGTCGGGTCGGATGAGCAGTTCTTC. The V call is TRBV7-9, the J call TRBJ2-1; D uncertain. Germline CDR1 is SEHNR and CDR2 is FQNEAQ (reference sequence). The CDR3 consists of 14 residues. V was clipped by 3 bases and J by 8 bases, with 14 bases between them. The variable domain in full, completed from reference TRBV7-9 and TRBJ2-1, reads DTGVSQNPRHKITKRGQNVTFRCDPISEHNRLYWYRQTLGQGPEFLTYFQNEAQLEKSRLLSDRFSAERPKGSFSTLEIQRTEQGDSAMYLCASSFIVGSDEQFFGPGTRLTVL.

V and J are TRBV7-2 and TRBJ2-1; D not resolved. This CDR3 has 11 residues. CDR1 and CDR2 from the germline V gene are SGHTA and FQGNSA. Trimming took 3 bases from V and 6 from J, leaving 3 bases between them. The CDR3, as DNA: TGTGCCAGCAGCTTCTTCAATGAGCAGTTCTTC. It yields the protein CASSFFNEQFF.

The chain is built from TRBV11-3 and TRBJ2-1; 14 positions agree with TRBD2. The length of the CDR3 is 15 residues. Germline trimming cut 5 bases from V and 7 bases from J; bases unmatched to any gene: 4. Germline CDR1 is SGHNT and CDR2 is YENEEA. The CDR3: CASSTRTSGGNEQFF. CDR3 sequence (DNA): TGTGCCAGCAGCACCAGGACTAGCGGGGGGAATGAGCAGTTCTTC.

This sequence joins TRBV15 and TRBJ2-3; TRBD2 agrees at 14 bases. Germline V CDR1 and CDR2: LNHNV, YYDKDF (reference sequence). CDR3 size: 15 residues. After removal of 1 base from V and 6 bases from J, the junction contained 0 bases not matched to a gene. CDR3 in DNA: TGTGCCACCAGCAGAGGGACTAGCGGGGGGGATACGCAGTATTTT. This sequence encodes CATSRGTSGGDTQYF.

The chain couples TRBV10-1 to TRBJ1-1; the D is unclear. V lost 6 bases to trimming and J lost 1 base, with 9 bases between them. CDR1 and CDR2 (germline): WNHNN, SYGVQD (reference sequence). The CDR3 extends over 13 amino acids. The CDR3 protein is CASSAQPNTEAFF. The CDR3 bases are TGCGCCAGCAGCGCTCAGCCGAACACTGAAGCTTTCTTT.

The chain carries TRBV5-8 and TRBJ2-5, with D hard to call. The V end was cut by 1 base, the J end by 5 bases, with 12 bases between. CDR1 SGHTS and CDR2 YDEGEE come from the germline V gene. The CDR3 covers 14 residues. The CDR3: CASSLTSWQETQYF. As DNA, the CDR3 is TGTGCCAGCAGCTTGACATCCTGGCAGGAGACCCAGTACTTC.

CDR3 in amino acids: CASSPGSSGNTIYF. CDR3 sequence (DNA): TGTGCCAGCTCACCCGGGAGCTCTGGAAACACCATATATTTT. This rearrangement joins TRBV18 to TRBJ1-3; D unclear. The CDR3 consists of 14 residues. V lost 3 bases to trimming and J lost 0 bases, with 6 bases between them. In germline, CDR1 is KGHSH, CDR2 LQKENI.

The V call is TRBV5-4, the J call TRBJ2-7; the D gene is possibly TRBD2 (7 bases). Germline CDR1 SGHNT, CDR2 YYREEE (reference sequence). The V gene lost 10 bases and the J gene lost 2 bases, with 22 bases spanning the gap. This CDR3 spans 15 amino acids. Written as DNA, the CDR3 is TGTGCCTCGGCTCGCGGGGGCGGAAATGCCTACGAGCAGTACTTC. This gives the protein CASARGGGNAYEQYF.

The chain carries TRBV21-1 and TRBJ2-7; no DNA check was done on the table's D call, TRBD1. TRBV21-1 is a known pseudogene. This CDR3 has 15 residues. CDR3 sequence reads: CASSKTGQGAHEQYF. CDR3 nucleotides: TGTGCCAGCAGCAAAACGGGACAGGGGGCTCACGAGCAGTACTTC.

This chain's CDR3 is CASSLTGLPYSGNTIYF. DNA for the CDR3: TGTGCCAGCAGCTTAACGGGCCTCCCCTACTCTGGAAACACCATATATTTT. The J gene is TRBJ1-3, the V gene TRBV5-4, with no clear D. In germline, CDR1 is SGHNT, CDR2 YYREEE (reference sequence). V was cut by 2 bases and J by 0 bases, with 15 bases left in between. The CDR3 is 17 amino acids.

The gene calls are TRBV12-3 or TRBV12-4 and TRBJ1-4, with unresolved D. CDR3 length: 13 amino acids. V gave up 2 bases and J gave up 2 bases, with 3 bases separating them. The CDR3 region is CASSLSTNEKLFF. CDR3 nucleotide sequence: TGTGCCAGCAGTTTAAGTACTAATGAAAAACTGTTTTTT.

The chain links TRBV21-1 to TRBJ1-6; the table gives TRBD1 as D, unverified against the DNA. TRBV21-1 is a recognized pseudogene. The CDR3 runs 11 residues. The CDR3 nucleotides are TGTGCCAGCTTCAGGGTTTCACCCCTCCACTTT. Its protein is CASFRVSPLHF.